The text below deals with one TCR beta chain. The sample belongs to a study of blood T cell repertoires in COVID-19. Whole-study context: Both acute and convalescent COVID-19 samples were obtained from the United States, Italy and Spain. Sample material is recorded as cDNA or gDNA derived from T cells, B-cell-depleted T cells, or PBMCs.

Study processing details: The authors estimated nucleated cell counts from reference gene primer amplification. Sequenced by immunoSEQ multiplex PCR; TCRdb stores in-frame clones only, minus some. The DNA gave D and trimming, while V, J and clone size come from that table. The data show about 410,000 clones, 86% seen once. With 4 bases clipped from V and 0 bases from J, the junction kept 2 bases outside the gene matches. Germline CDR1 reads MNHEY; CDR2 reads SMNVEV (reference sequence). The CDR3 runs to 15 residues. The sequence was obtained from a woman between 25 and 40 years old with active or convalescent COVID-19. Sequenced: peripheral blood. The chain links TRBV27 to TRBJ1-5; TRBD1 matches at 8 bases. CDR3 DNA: TGTGCCAGCAGTTCCGGGACAGGTAGCAATCAGCCCCAGCATTTT. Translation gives CASSSGTGSNQPQHF.